The 23 T cell receptor beta chains below all came from one sample that was sequenced in a study of cytomegalovirus exposure and HLA in healthy donors. PCR involved 60 Vbeta and 13 Jbeta primers. Produced via immunoSEQ multiplex PCR; TCRdb's table is partial and in-frame only. The table shows under 200,000 clones, with about 85% occurring only once. Sequencing was done on a sample of PBMCs. Source of these receptors: a woman aged 45-59 years in good health and CMV-seropositive.

The chain employs TRBV29-1 and TRBJ2-2; TRBD1 matches at 9 bases. Germline lookup yields CDR1 SQVTM and CDR2 ANQGSEA. Trimming at V came to 5 bases and at J to 6 bases, leaving 13 bases not matched to a gene. This CDR3 has 16 residues. In DNA form, the CDR3 reads TGCAGCGTTACCCCCCCCGGGACAGGGTATCCCGGGGAGCTGTTTTTT. This translates into CSVTPPGTGYPGELFF.

This clone was seen a handful of times. J is TRBJ2-1 and V is TRBV10-2; 9 nucleotides agree with TRBD2. V shed 3 bases and J 10 bases; nucleotides not matched to a gene: 13. The germline V gene has CDR1 WSHSY and CDR2 SAAADI. The CDR3 sequence is 16 residues long. The CDR3 here is CASSDFQRGARGEQFF. The CDR3 DNA is TGCGCCAGCAGTGATTTCCAGCGGGGGGCCCGCGGAGAGCAGTTCTTC.

The chain joins TRBV5-4 to TRBJ2-1, with D tentatively TRBD1 (6 bases). From germline, CDR1 is SGHNT and CDR2 YYREEE (reference sequence). V was cut by 10 bases and J by 1 base, with 27 bases left in between. CDR3 length: 18 amino acids. The CDR3 bases are TGTGCCGTTATACGATCTCAGGGGTCTGAAGGGTCCTACAATGAGCAGTTCTTC. This sequence encodes CAVIRSQGSEGSYNEQFF.

The chain combines TRBV11-2 with TRBJ1-2; a possible D gene is TRBD1 (6 bases). CDR1 and CDR2 (germline): SGHAT, FQNNGV. Trimming shortened V by 0 bases and J by 7 bases, and 12 bases separated the two germline ends. The CDR3 has 14 amino acids. The CDR3 nucleotides are TGTGCCAGCAGCTTAGATCAGGCAGGGGTTGGCTACACCTTC. This sequence encodes CASSLDQAGVGYTF. Supplemented by reference TRBV11-2 and TRBJ1-2, the full variable domain reads EAGVAQSPRYKIIEKRQSVAFWCNPISGHATLYWYQQILGQGPKLLIQFQNNGVVDDSQLPKDRFSAERLKGVDSTLKIQPAKLEDSAVYLCASSLDQAGVGYTFGSGTRLTVV.

The chain joins TRBV7-3 to TRBJ2-5; 13 bases are a match to TRBD2. The DNA end favors TRBJ2-7, so the J call may be wrong. Germline V CDR1 and CDR2: SGHTA, FQGTGA. This CDR3 is 22 amino acids long. The CDR3 sequence: CASSLNIHERTSGGEPYCEQYF. CDR3 coding DNA: TGTGCCAGCAGCTTAAATATTCATGAAAGGACTAGCGGGGGAGAGCCCTATTGCGAGCAGTACTTC.

The J gene is TRBJ1-2, the V gene TRBV19; TRBD1 matches 7 bases. The junction had 20 bases not matched to a gene; V was cut back by 6 bases and J by 7 bases. Germline V CDR1 and CDR2: LNHDA, SQIVND (reference sequence). The CDR3 covers 17 residues. DNA of the CDR3: TGTGCCAGTAGCTTAGTACGGGACAGCCTTCTCAGAACTGGCTACACCTTC. Protein: CASSLVRDSLLRTGYTF.

CDR3 region: CASSEGTGDYGYTF. CDR3 DNA: TGTGCCAGCAGTGAAGGGACAGGGGACTATGGCTACACCTTC. The rearrangement links TRBV6-1 to TRBJ1-2, with TRBD1 matching 9 bases. The CDR3 is 14 residues long. The germline V gene encodes CDR1 MNHNS and CDR2 SASEGT. Trimming cost V 1 base and J 3 bases; bases outside gene matches: 0.

The V and J genes are TRBV7-2 and TRBJ2-2, with 10 bases aligning to TRBD2. The junction had 15 bases not matched to a gene; V was cut back by 5 bases and J by 6 bases. This CDR3 has 18 residues. CDR1 and CDR2 (germline): SGHTA, FQGNSA. This chain's CDR3 is CASSLSVRAGGTPGELFF. CDR3 sequence (DNA): TGTGCCAGCAGCCTAAGTGTGAGAGCGGGGGGGACCCCCGGGGAGCTGTTTTTT. The whole variable domain, remainder taken from reference TRBV7-2 and TRBJ2-2, is GAGVSQSPSNKVTEKGKDVELRCDPISGHTALYWYRQSLGQGLEFLIYFQGNSAPDKSGLPSDRFSAERTGGSVSTLTIQRTQQEDSAVYLCASSLSVRAGGTPGELFFGEGSRLTVL.

The chain employs TRBV19 and TRBJ2-1; TRBD2 matches at 9 bases. V trimming: 8 bases; J trimming: 0 bases; junction bases outside the gene matches: 8. This CDR3 is built from 16 residues. CDR1 and CDR2 (germline): LNHDA, SQIVND (reference sequence). CDR3 in DNA: TGTGCCAGTCGGCCAGCGGGGGGACACTCCTACAATGAGCAGTTCTTC. Translated, it gives CASRPAGGHSYNEQFF.

This chain uses TRBV9 with TRBJ2-5; 9 bases fit TRBD2. The ends lost 4 bases at V and 0 bases at J; junction bases unmatched: 4. CDR3 size: 15 residues. The germline V gene has CDR1 SGDLS and CDR2 YYNGEE. The CDR3 DNA follows: TGTGCCAGCAGCATTAGCGGGGGCTACCAAGAGACCCAGTACTTC. Protein: CASSISGGYQETQYF.

The V and J genes are TRBV10-3 and TRBJ1-5; TRBD1 matches at 8 bases. Trimming cost V 2 bases and J 7 bases; bases outside gene matches: 4. This CDR3 has 14 residues. Germline lookup yields CDR1 ENHRY and CDR2 SYGVKD. The CDR3 nucleotides are TGTGCCATCAGTGAGGGACAGGGAAGGCAGCCCCAGCATTTT. It encodes CAISEGQGRQPQHF.

This clone showed up just once. Here the CDR3 reads CASSFSGTGGYF. The CDR3 DNA sequence: TGTGCCAGCAGCTTTTCTGGGACAGGGGGGTACTTC. The V gene is TRBV28, the J gene TRBJ2-7; 11 bases are shared with TRBD1. The V segment lost 6 bases and the J segment 12 bases; nucleotides outside the gene matches: 7. In germline, CDR1 is MDHEN, CDR2 SYDVKM. The CDR3 covers 12 residues.

CDR3 sequence reads: CASRPLLAGVYNEQFF. The CDR3 DNA reads as TGTGCCAGCAGACCCCTCCTAGCGGGAGTTTACAATGAGCAGTTCTTC. The gene calls are TRBV25-1 and TRBJ2-1, with 10 bases aligning to TRBD2. The CDR3 length is 16 residues. Germline trimming cut 6 bases from V and 4 bases from J; bases unmatched to any gene: 9. Germline CDR1 reads MGHDK; CDR2 reads SYGVNS.

The chain couples TRBV19 to TRBJ1-1; D is unresolved. The CDR3 consists of 15 residues. Germline CDR1 LNHDA, CDR2 SQIVND (reference sequence). Trimming shortened V by 8 bases and J by 1 base, and 17 bases separated the two germline ends. The CDR3 reads CASRGMGMRNTEAFF. In DNA, the CDR3 is TGTGCCAGTCGGGGAATGGGAATGAGGAACACTGAAGCTTTCTTT.

The chain's CDR3 is CASSLVRGKDNEQFF. The DNA for the CDR3 is TGTGCCAGCAGTTTAGTCCGGGGAAAAGACAATGAGCAGTTCTTC. This chain connects TRBV27 to TRBJ2-1, with a tentative D call TRBD2 (5 bases). Germline V lookup: CDR1 MNHEY, CDR2 SMNVEV (reference sequence). Trimming took 2 bases from V and 5 from J, leaving 13 bases between them. This CDR3 spans 15 amino acids.

This clone has just a few counts. The chain uses TRBV5-1 and TRBJ2-3; 12 bases agree with TRBD2. V lost 2 bases, J lost 8 bases, and 6 bases stayed unmatched. Per germline, CDR1 SGHRS and CDR2 YFSETQ. This CDR3 is 15 amino acids long. DNA of the CDR3: TGCGCCAGCAGCTTTGCTAGCGGGGGGGAGAGTACGCAGTATTTT. As protein: CASSFASGGESTQYF.

The CDR3 loop reads CASSLDPGLAANEQFF. CDR3 nucleotides: TGTGCCAGCAGCTTAGACCCGGGACTAGCGGCCAATGAGCAGTTCTTC. J is TRBJ2-1 and V is TRBV5-4, with 11 bases fitting TRBD2. Losses at the gene ends were 2 bases for V and 6 bases for J; bases not matched to a gene: 7. This CDR3 has 16 residues. Germline V gene sequence: CDR1 SGHNT, CDR2 YYREEE (reference sequence). Together with reference TRBV5-4 and TRBJ2-1, the CDR3 gives the full variable domain: ETGVTQSPTHLIKTRGQQVTLRCSSQSGHNTVSWYQQALGQGPQFIFQYYREEENGRGNFPPRFSGLQFPNYSSELNVNALELDDSALYLCASSLDPGLAANEQFFGPGTRLTVL.

The gene calls are TRBV13 and TRBJ1-2; 7 bases agree with TRBD1. CDR3 length: 13 residues. Per the germline V gene, CDR1 is PRHDT and CDR2 is FYEKMQ (reference sequence). V lost 5 bases to trimming and J lost 8 bases; unmatched junction nucleotides: 8. The CDR3 loop reads CASSLDRAGGYTF. The CDR3 DNA is TGTGCCAGCAGCCTCGACAGGGCAGGAGGCTACACCTTC.

In DNA, the CDR3 is TGTGCCAGCAACAGGGTTCTTAAGAACGAGCAGTACTTC. It codes for CASNRVLKNEQYF. This chain connects TRBV2 to TRBJ2-7; weak D call: TRBD1 (6 bases). Germline V CDR1 and CDR2: SNHLY, FYNNEI. V lost 7 bases, J lost 5 bases, and 15 bases lay in between. The CDR3 covers 13 residues.

V and J are TRBV5-1 and TRBJ2-1, with D possibly matching TRBD2 (6 bases). The CDR3 has 14 residues. V was clipped by 4 bases and J by 4 bases, with 12 bases between them. CDR1 and CDR2 (germline): SGHRS, YFSETQ. The CDR3 DNA reads TGCGCCAGCAGCCCCGATGCGGGATACAATGAGCAGTTCTTC. Translated: CASSPDAGYNEQFF.

The genes are TRBV7-3 and TRBJ2-3; possibly TRBD1 for D (6 bases). Germline V gene data show CDR1 as SGHTA and CDR2 as FQGTGA. V was pared by 5 bases and J by 2 bases, with 14 bases between. This CDR3 spans 15 amino acids. DNA for the CDR3: TGTGCCAGCAGCCTTGGACAGAGCTTCACAGATACGCAGTATTTT. Amino acid sequence: CASSLGQSFTDTQYF. The variable domain in full, with the rest retrieved from reference TRBV7-3 and TRBJ2-3, is GAGVSQTPSNKVTEKGKYVELRCDPISGHTALYWYRQSLGQGPEFLIYFQGTGAADDSGLPNDRFFAVRPEGSVSTLKIQRTERGDSAVYLCASSLGQSFTDTQYFGPGTRLTVL.

CDR3 protein: CASSSGQGFANEKLFF. CDR3 nucleotides: TGTGCCAGCAGCTCGGGACAGGGGTTTGCTAATGAAAAACTGTTTTTT. The rearrangement links TRBV7-9 to TRBJ1-4; 10 nucleotides agree with TRBD1. Per the germline V gene, CDR1 is SEHNR and CDR2 is FQNEAQ (reference sequence). Trimming took 4 bases from V and 3 from J; bases not matched to a gene: 5. There are 16 residues in the CDR3.

The chain has TRBV7-9 and TRBJ2-3; TRBD1 might be the D (5 bases). V lost 3 bases, J lost 4 bases, and 11 bases lay in between. The CDR3 loop spans 14 amino acids. Germline CDR1 SEHNR, CDR2 FQNEAQ (reference sequence). CDR3 sequence (DNA): TGTGCCAGCAGCTTCACGCAGGGTGCAGATACGCAGTATTTT. Residues: CASSFTQGADTQYF.